Listed below are T cell receptor beta chains from one sample, sequenced in a study of control samples from healthy donors and cancer patients. Produced via immunoSEQ multiplex PCR; TCRdb's table is partial and in-frame only. The profile shows under 70,000 clones, 90% of them singletons. The specimen sequenced was PBMCs. Source of these receptors: a woman in her forties or fifties with colorectal cancer. Both conserved end residues are trimmed from each CDR3. Each record gives: CDR3 length, V gene, J gene, CDR3 protein.

length: 14
V: TRBV10-3
J: TRBJ2-1
CDR3: AISSRLAGGNNEQF

length: 12
V: TRBV30
J: TRBJ2-7
CDR3: AWSVDALPYEQY

length: 14
V: TRBV5-1
J: TRBJ1-4
CDR3: ASTEGQGDTNEKLF

length: 12
V: TRBV28
J: TRBJ1-1
CDR3: ASSPPDGSTEAF

length: 11
V: TRBV14
J: TRBJ2-1
CDR3: ASSQDLGQVQF

length: 13
V: TRBV3-1/TRBV3-2
J: TRBJ1-4
CDR3: ASSVRTDGSEKLF

length: 13
V: TRBV5-1
J: TRBJ2-5
CDR3: ASRLLGDLQETQY

length: 13
V: TRBV18
J: TRBJ2-3
CDR3: ASSPNAGTTDTQY

length: 12
V: TRBV6-4
J: TRBJ2-1
CDR3: ASSRERSYNEQF

length: 11
V: TRBV2
J: TRBJ2-7
CDR3: ASSTESVYEQY

length: 10
V: TRBV12-3/TRBV12-4
J: TRBJ2-5
CDR3: ASSLVGETQY

length: 17
V: TRBV21-1
J: TRBJ2-5
CDR3: ASSKGLQREGLWRETQY

length: 12
V: TRBV19
J: TRBJ2-7
CDR3: ASSPGTVMWEQY

length: 15
V: TRBV9
J: TRBJ2-3
CDR3: ASSVSGGWDLTDTQY

length: 13
V: TRBV13
J: TRBJ1-2
CDR3: ASSLGRGTLYGYT

length: 14
V: TRBV27
J: TRBJ1-1
CDR3: ASSPELFRQGSEAF

length: 16
V: TRBV4-1
J: TRBJ2-1
CDR3: ASSQDQISGYSYNEQF

length: 14
V: TRBV4-2
J: TRBJ1-3
CDR3: ASSQERGTGGNTIY

length: 14
V: TRBV5-1
J: TRBJ1-1
CDR3: ASSLAVGQGDTEAF

length: 12
V: TRBV15
J: TRBJ2-7
CDR3: ATRDGTAGYEQY

length: 18
V: TRBV3-1/TRBV3-2
J: TRBJ2-3
CDR3: ASSQIGAGGPTVSTDTQY

length: 12
V: TRBV5-5
J: TRBJ1-2
CDR3: ASSLDWTGYGYT

length: 12
V: TRBV6-1
J: TRBJ2-7
CDR3: ASSEVTGGYEQY

length: 13
V: TRBV5-4
J: TRBJ2-1
CDR3: ASSLGRGLRNEQF

length: 14
V: TRBV15
J: TRBJ1-1
CDR3: ATSRVEGAGQVEAF

length: 12
V: TRBV5-1
J: TRBJ1-1
CDR3: ASRGQPSGTEAF

length: 13
V: TRBV10-2
J: TRBJ2-7
CDR3: ASTETSGGTYEQY

length: 15
V: TRBV19
J: TRBJ1-2
CDR3: ASSPQGRTDANYGYT

length: 12
V: TRBV5-4
J: TRBJ2-2
CDR3: ASSYALTTGELF

length: 13
V: TRBV10-3
J: TRBJ1-2
CDR3: AISSLGSGNRGYT

length: 14
V: TRBV7-2
J: TRBJ1-2
CDR3: ASSFLTRWGLFGYT

length: 11
V: TRBV24-1
J: TRBJ2-5
CDR3: ATGRGAGETQY

length: 12
V: TRBV27
J: TRBJ2-7
CDR3: ASSSPRGSYEQY

length: 12
V: TRBV28
J: TRBJ2-3
CDR3: ASSRTGYTDTQY

length: 12
V: TRBV6-5
J: TRBJ1-4
CDR3: AGTPSVDNEKLF

length: 11
V: TRBV19
J: TRBJ1-2
CDR3: ASTIGQGDGYT

length: 13
V: TRBV19
J: TRBJ2-2
CDR3: ASSPLAGAFGELF

length: 11
V: TRBV3-1/TRBV3-2
J: TRBJ2-6
CDR3: ASSPPGANVLT

length: 14
V: TRBV28
J: TRBJ2-2
CDR3: ASSPLAGGTAGELF

length: 10
V: TRBV6-5
J: TRBJ1-2
CDR3: ASTRTGYGYT

length: 14
V: TRBV2
J: TRBJ2-1
CDR3: ASSEGVRLAGTEQF

length: 13
V: TRBV4-2
J: TRBJ1-3
CDR3: ASSQDGQSGNTIY